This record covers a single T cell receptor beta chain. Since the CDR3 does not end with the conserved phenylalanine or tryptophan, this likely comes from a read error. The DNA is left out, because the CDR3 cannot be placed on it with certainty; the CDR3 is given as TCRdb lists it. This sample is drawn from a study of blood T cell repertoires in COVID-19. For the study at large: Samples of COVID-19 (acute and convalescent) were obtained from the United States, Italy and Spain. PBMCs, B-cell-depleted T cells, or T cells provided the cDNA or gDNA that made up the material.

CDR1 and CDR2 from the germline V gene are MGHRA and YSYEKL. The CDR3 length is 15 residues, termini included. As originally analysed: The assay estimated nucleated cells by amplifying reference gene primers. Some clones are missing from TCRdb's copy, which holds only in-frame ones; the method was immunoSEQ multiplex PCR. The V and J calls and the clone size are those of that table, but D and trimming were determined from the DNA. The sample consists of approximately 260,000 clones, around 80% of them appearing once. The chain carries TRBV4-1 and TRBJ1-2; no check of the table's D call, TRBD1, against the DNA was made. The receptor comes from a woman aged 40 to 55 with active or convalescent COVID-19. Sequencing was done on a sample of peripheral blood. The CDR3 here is CASSQGTGGSLRLHL.